The 20 T cell receptor beta chains presented below share a single source sample, sequenced in a study of T-cell reconstitution after alpha-beta-depleted transplantation in children. TCRbeta library construction was performed incorporating unique molecular identifiers. TCRdb independently ran MiXCR on the PCR reads; one entry per CDR3 protein. The repertoire includes a few hundred thousand distinct CDR3 sequences, 10% of them detected once, and approximately 2.3% sits in the top ten. The starting material was PBMCs from the stem cell graft donor, obtained from the stem cell graft. The receptors derive from a human donor who donated a stem cell graft to a child with acute lymphoblastic leukemia.

At least ten counts were recorded for this clonotype. The chain recombines TRBV10-2 with TRBJ2-1; 9 nucleotides match TRBD2. The germline gives CDR1 WSHSY, CDR2 SAAADI. This CDR3 contains 14 residues. The junction had 5 bases not matched to a gene; V was cut back by 4 bases and J by 7 bases. The CDR3 bases are TGCGCCAGCAGTGCTAGCGGGACTGGGAATGAGCAGTTCTTC. It codes for CASSASGTGNEQFF.

In this sample, this clonotype turned up many times. V and J are TRBV4-3 and TRBJ1-3; 9 nucleotides line up with TRBD1. Germline loops: CDR1 LGHNA, CDR2 YSLEER. Trimming removed 3 bases from V and 0 bases from J; junction bases left unmatched: 6. The CDR3 is made up of 17 amino acids. CDR3 DNA sequence: TGCGCCAGCAGCCACGGGACAGGGAGATCCTCTGGAAACACCATATATTTT. Translation gives CASSHGTGRSSGNTIYF.

This sequence joins TRBV5-1 and TRBJ2-7; the D gene is possibly TRBD1 (6 bases). V was trimmed by 4 bases and J by 5 bases, leaving 13 bases between them. The CDR3 runs to 13 residues. Germline-derived CDR1 and CDR2 are SGHRS and YFSETQ. For the CDR3, the DNA is TGCGCCAGCAGCACAAACAGGGCCCACGAGCAGTACTTC. It translates to CASSTNRAHEQYF.

This clonotype was observed a few times. The chain combines TRBV10-2 with TRBJ2-7, with 10 bases fitting TRBD2. Germline trimming cut 8 bases from V and 1 base from J; bases unmatched to any gene: 8. This CDR3 spans 15 amino acids. The germline V gene has CDR1 WSHSY and CDR2 SAAADI. The CDR3 DNA reads TGCGCCAGCTTCCTAGCGGGAGTATGTTCCTACGAGCAGTACTTC. Translating it yields CASFLAGVCSYEQYF.

The V and J genes are TRBV7-2 and TRBJ1-5, with D tentatively TRBD1 (6 bases). CDR1 and CDR2 from the germline V gene are SGHTA and FQGNSA. This CDR3 is built from 12 residues. V was trimmed by 6 bases and J by 6 bases, leaving 9 bases between them. The CDR3: CASRRGGQPQHF. The CDR3 DNA follows: TGTGCCAGCAGGAGAGGGGGTCAGCCCCAGCATTTT.

Many counts were recorded for this clonotype. The J gene is TRBJ2-3, the V gene TRBV12-3 or TRBV12-4; 7 bases match TRBD1. V trimming: 4 bases; J trimming: 0 bases; junction bases outside the gene matches: 1. There are 14 residues in the CDR3. The CDR3, as DNA: TGTGCCAGCAGTTGGGGACAGAGCACAGATACGCAGTATTTT. It encodes CASSWGQSTDTQYF.

This clonotype was detected ten times or more. This chain joins TRBV4-3 and TRBJ2-7; TRBD2 matches at 7 bases. Per the germline V gene, CDR1 is LGHNA and CDR2 is YSLEER. V lost 0 bases to trimming and J lost 3 bases; unmatched junction nucleotides: 5. The CDR3 length is 15 residues. CDR3 loop: CASSQDGGRLYEQYF. The CDR3 DNA sequence: TGCGCCAGCAGCCAAGATGGCGGGAGACTCTACGAGCAGTACTTC.

The CDR3 loop reads CASSLSGSPEQYF. In DNA form, the CDR3 reads TGTGCCAGCAGTTTAAGCGGGAGCCCCGAGCAGTACTTC. The chain joins TRBV27 to TRBJ2-7; 8 positions agree with TRBD2. The trim removed 2 bases at V and 6 bases at J, leaving 3 bases unmatched. This CDR3 is 13 amino acids long. Germline CDR1 MNHEY, CDR2 SMNVEV (reference sequence).

In its sample, this clonotype was seen a few times. The rearrangement uses TRBV7-8 and TRBJ2-1; the D is unclear. The CDR3 is 13 amino acids. The germline CDR1 and CDR2 sequences are SGHVS and FQNEAQ. The V and J ends lost 5 bases and 7 bases respectively, with 12 bases between them. CDR3 in amino acids: CASSPMLRNEQFF. The DNA for the CDR3 is TGTGCCAGCAGCCCGATGCTTCGTAATGAGCAGTTCTTC.

This sequence joins TRBV11-2 and TRBJ2-2, with D unclear. Deletions cut 1 base from V and 5 bases from J, with 8 bases between. The CDR3 loop spans 14 amino acids. Per germline, CDR1 SGHAT and CDR2 FQNNGV. The CDR3 DNA is TGTGCCAGCAGCTTAGCTCAGGAGACCGGGGAGCTGTTTTTT. It yields the protein CASSLAQETGELFF. Drawing the rest from reference TRBV11-2 and TRBJ2-2, the complete variable domain is EAGVAQSPRYKIIEKRQSVAFWCNPISGHATLYWYQQILGQGPKLLIQFQNNGVVDDSQLPKDRFSAERLKGVDSTLKIQPAKLEDSAVYLCASSLAQETGELFFGEGSRLTVL.

This clonotype was seen at least ten times. The rearrangement uses TRBV15 and TRBJ2-5; tentatively, D is TRBD1 or TRBD2 (5 bases each). The ends were cut back, 0 bases at V and 5 bases at J, with 13 bases in the middle. Germline-derived CDR1 and CDR2 are LNHNV and YYDKDF (reference sequence). The CDR3 totals 15 residues. The CDR3 region is CATSRDQGTEETQYF. The CDR3 DNA follows: TGTGCCACCAGCAGAGATCAAGGGACGGAGGAGACCCAGTACTTC.

There are a few counts of this clonotype. Its ends do not fully match the called genes, so a read error is possible. The chain joins TRBV7-7 to TRBJ2-2; TRBD2 matches at 8 bases. This CDR3 spans 15 amino acids. In germline, CDR1 is SSHAT, CDR2 FNYEAQ (reference sequence). CDR3 protein: CASSHGLAATGELFF. DNA for the CDR3: TGTGCTAGCAGCCACGGACTAGCCGCCACCGGGGAGCTGTTTTTT.

The chain joins TRBV15 to TRBJ2-7; 7 bases line up with TRBD2. This CDR3 is built from 15 residues. Trimming took 5 bases from V and 3 from J; bases not matched to a gene: 10. Germline CDR1 LNHNV, CDR2 YYDKDF (reference sequence). Written as DNA, the CDR3 is TGTGCCACCAGCGGCTCCAGCGGGATGTTCTACGAGCAGTACTTC. The encoded protein is CATSGSSGMFYEQYF.

The rearrangement links TRBV6-5 to TRBJ2-2; D remains unclear. This CDR3 contains 11 residues. The germline V gene has CDR1 MNHEY and CDR2 SVGAGI. Trimming shortened V by 9 bases and J by 1 base, and 3 bases separated the two germline ends. The CDR3 bases are TGTGCCAGGGTGAACACCGGGGAGCTGTTTTTT. Translated, it gives CARVNTGELFF.

This clonotype was seen a handful of times. V is TRBV6-1 and J is TRBJ2-1; TRBD2 might be the D (6 bases). V was shortened by 5 bases and J by 7 bases, with 27 bases between the two germline ends. The CDR3 is 18 amino acids. CDR1 MNHNS and CDR2 SASEGT come from the germline V gene. CDR3 nucleotides: TGTGCCAGCAGTAGGGGCCCTATCGGGCGGGATGCGAAAAATGAGCAGTTCTTC. Protein product: CASSRGPIGRDAKNEQFF.

This clonotype has at least ten counts. This chain uses TRBV27 with TRBJ2-2; D perhaps matches TRBD2 (7 bases). Germline-derived CDR1 and CDR2 are MNHEY and SMNVEV (reference sequence). This CDR3 is 13 amino acids long. Trimming cost V 6 bases and J 7 bases, with 12 bases left between them. CDR3 DNA sequence: TGTGCCAGCAGCCCCGGGGGGCACGGGGAGCTGTTTTTT. This sequence encodes CASSPGGHGELFF.

The chain is built from TRBV18 and TRBJ1-1; D is uncertain. Trimming took 3 bases from V and 1 from J, leaving 9 bases between them. This CDR3 comprises 14 residues. Germline V lookup: CDR1 KGHSH, CDR2 LQKENI. CDR3: CASSPVDSNTEAFF. Here the CDR3 DNA reads TGTGCCAGCTCACCGGTGGACTCGAACACTGAAGCTTTCTTT.

This clonotype was detected a few times. This chain uses TRBV30 with TRBJ1-1; D gene ambiguous. In germline, CDR1 is GTSNPN, CDR2 SVGIG (reference sequence). The germline V and J ends were trimmed by 5 bases and 11 bases, with 6 bases remaining between them. The CDR3 has 8 residues. The CDR3 loop is CAWDGAFF. As DNA, the CDR3 is TGTGCCTGGGATGGGGCTTTCTTT.

The chain joins TRBV2 to TRBJ2-1; D may be TRBD1 or TRBD2 (7 bases each). The V gene's germline CDR1 is SNHLY and CDR2 FYNNEI. The length of the CDR3 is 19 residues. Trimming pared 11 bases from V and 1 base from J, leaving 30 bases between. This CDR3 is CAGSGTVERAGASYNEQFF. The CDR3 bases are TGTGCCGGAAGCGGGACAGTGGAACGGGCCGGAGCGTCCTACAATGAGCAGTTCTTC.

The count of this clonotype is one. The chain has TRBV3-1 and TRBJ2-1; a possible D gene is TRBD1 (6 bases). The CDR3 extends over 18 amino acids. CDR1 and CDR2 from the germline V gene are LGHDT and YNNKEL (reference sequence). Trimming shortened V by 11 bases and J by 1 base, and 27 bases separated the two germline ends. The CDR3 here is CAFCSPLLTTGSYNEQFF. Here the CDR3 DNA reads TGTGCCTTCTGTTCGCCCTTGTTAACTACAGGGTCCTACAATGAGCAGTTCTTC.